Detailed here is one T cell receptor (beta chain). Antigen: not known. A much larger clonotype is one base distant, so this may be a read error. This sample was included in a study of blood T cells in healthy people across ages. Findings of the study overall: With unsorted PBMCs, a conclusive comparison of naive versus antigen-experienced cells was not possible. The study lacked donor CMV status, which possibly confounded expanded clonotype changes. Aged donors had fewer naive CD4+ cells and lower diversity than long-lived donors.

Trimming pared 4 bases from V and 7 bases from J, leaving 14 bases between. The CDR3 extends over 12 amino acids. In germline, CDR1 is SQVTM, CDR2 ANQGSEA. Primers used in a second PCR of roughly 7 to 12 cycles were a sample-barcoded 5' primer and a J-beta primer mix. MiXCR, applied by TCRdb to the 5' RACE reads, yields one record per CDR3 protein. The sample lists 1.5 million to 2 million distinct CDR3 sequences; about 28% were seen once. Source material: blood. The V gene is TRBV29-1, the J gene TRBJ2-7; a possible D gene is TRBD1 (5 bases). The receptor's source is a woman in her thirties in good health. This CDR3 reads CSVGTRVDEQYF. CDR3 DNA: TGCAGCGTTGGGACCAGGGTTGATGAGCAGTACTTC.